This TCR beta chain was captured in a study of T cells in tumors after PD-1 blockade. As for the study in general: Daily vismodegib 150 mg continued in a subset of anti-PD-1-treated patients. General study results and limits: Blood contained approximately 40% of the tumor's TCR clonotypes.

The CDR3 length is 15 residues. CDR1 and CDR2 (germline): MNHNY, SVGAGI (reference sequence). V was trimmed by 3 bases and J by 3 bases, leaving 9 bases between them. Notes on this clone: The antigen is undetermined.

Generated by immunoSEQ multiplex PCR, the TCRdb table keeps only in-frame clones and is missing some. The sample lists 50,000 to 75,000 clones; 74% were seen once. Sample: PBMCs, taken after anti-PD-1 treatment. The V and J genes are TRBV6-6 and TRBJ1-6, with D perhaps matching TRBD1 (6 bases). The TCR originated in a human donor with basal cell carcinoma. The CDR3 nucleotides are TGTGCCAGCAGTTATGAGACAGGCTATAATTCACCCCTCCACTTT. Translation: CASSYETGYNSPLHF.